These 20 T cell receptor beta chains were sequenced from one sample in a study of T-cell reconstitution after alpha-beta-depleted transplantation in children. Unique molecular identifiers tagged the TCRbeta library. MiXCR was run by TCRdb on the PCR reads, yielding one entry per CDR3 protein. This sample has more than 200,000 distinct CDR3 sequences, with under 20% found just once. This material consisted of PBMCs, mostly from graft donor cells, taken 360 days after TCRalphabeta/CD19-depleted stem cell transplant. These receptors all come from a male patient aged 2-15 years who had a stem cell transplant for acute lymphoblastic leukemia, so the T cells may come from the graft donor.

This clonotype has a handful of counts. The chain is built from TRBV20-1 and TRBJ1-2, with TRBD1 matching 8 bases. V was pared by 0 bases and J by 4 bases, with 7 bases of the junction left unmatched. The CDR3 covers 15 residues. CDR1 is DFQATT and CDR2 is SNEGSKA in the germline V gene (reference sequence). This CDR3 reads CSARDRTGHFYGYTF. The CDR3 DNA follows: TGCAGTGCTAGAGATAGGACAGGGCACTTCTATGGCTACACCTTC.

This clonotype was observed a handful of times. The CDR3 here is CASSHHIVLAGNTGELFF. The CDR3 DNA sequence: TGTGCCAGCAGCCATCACATAGTCCTAGCGGGGAACACCGGGGAGCTGTTTTTT. The chain is built from TRBV14 and TRBJ2-2; 8 nucleotides agree with TRBD2. CDR1 and CDR2 (germline): SGHDN, FVKESK. The CDR3 loop spans 18 amino acids. Trimming cost V 3 bases and J 1 base; bases outside gene matches: 10.

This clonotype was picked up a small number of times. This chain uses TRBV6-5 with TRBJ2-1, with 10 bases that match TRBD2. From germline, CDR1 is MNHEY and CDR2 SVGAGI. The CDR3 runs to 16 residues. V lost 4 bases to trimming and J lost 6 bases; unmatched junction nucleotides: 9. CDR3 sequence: CASSFRSGGAGNEQFF. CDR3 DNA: TGTGCCAGCAGTTTTAGAAGCGGGGGGGCCGGCAATGAGCAGTTCTTC.

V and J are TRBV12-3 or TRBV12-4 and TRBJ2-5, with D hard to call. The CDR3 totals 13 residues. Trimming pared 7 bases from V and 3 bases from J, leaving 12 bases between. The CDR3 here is CASTRAGKETQYF. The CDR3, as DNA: TGTGCCAGCACTCGGGCTGGTAAAGAGACCCAGTACTTC.

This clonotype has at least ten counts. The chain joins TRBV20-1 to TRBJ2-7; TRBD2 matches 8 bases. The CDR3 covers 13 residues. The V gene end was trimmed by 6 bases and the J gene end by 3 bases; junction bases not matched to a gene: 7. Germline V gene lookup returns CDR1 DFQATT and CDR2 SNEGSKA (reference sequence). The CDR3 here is CSAGRGGDYEQYF. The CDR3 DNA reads TGCAGTGCCGGGAGGGGGGGTGACTACGAGCAGTACTTC.

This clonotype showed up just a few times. In DNA, the CDR3 is TGTGCCAGCAGGGTCAAGTTCCTCAATCAGCCCCAGCATTTT. Translation gives CASRVKFLNQPQHF. The rearrangement joins TRBV27 to TRBJ1-5, with D hard to call. Per germline, CDR1 MNHEY and CDR2 SMNVEV (reference sequence). With 6 bases removed from V and 3 bases from J, the gap between germline ends came to 12 bases. The CDR3 is 14 residues long.

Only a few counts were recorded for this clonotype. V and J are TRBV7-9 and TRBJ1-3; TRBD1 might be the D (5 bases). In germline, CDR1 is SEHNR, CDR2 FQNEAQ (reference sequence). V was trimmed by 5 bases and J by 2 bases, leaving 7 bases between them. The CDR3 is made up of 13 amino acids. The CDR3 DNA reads TGTGCCAGCAGCCGGGGGACTGGAAACACCATATATTTT. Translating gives CASSRGTGNTIYF.

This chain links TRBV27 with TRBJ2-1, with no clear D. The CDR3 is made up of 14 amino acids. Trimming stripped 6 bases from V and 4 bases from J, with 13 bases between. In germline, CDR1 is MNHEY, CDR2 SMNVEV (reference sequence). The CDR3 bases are TGTGCCAGCAGCCGGCGCGGTAGGTACAATGAGCAGTTCTTC. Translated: CASSRRGRYNEQFF.

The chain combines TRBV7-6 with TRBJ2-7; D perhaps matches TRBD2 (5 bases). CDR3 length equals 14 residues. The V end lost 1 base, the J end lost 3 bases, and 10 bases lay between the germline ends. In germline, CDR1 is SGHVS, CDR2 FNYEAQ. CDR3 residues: CASSLGEGNYEQYF. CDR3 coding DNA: TGTGCCAGCAGCTTAGGTGAGGGTAACTACGAGCAGTACTTC.

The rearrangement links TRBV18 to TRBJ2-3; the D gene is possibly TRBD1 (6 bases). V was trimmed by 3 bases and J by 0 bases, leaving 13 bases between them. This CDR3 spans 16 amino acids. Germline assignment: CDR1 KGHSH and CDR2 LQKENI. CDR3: CASSPSDSISTDTQYF. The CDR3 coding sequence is TGTGCCAGCTCACCGTCGGACAGTATTAGCACAGATACGCAGTATTTT.

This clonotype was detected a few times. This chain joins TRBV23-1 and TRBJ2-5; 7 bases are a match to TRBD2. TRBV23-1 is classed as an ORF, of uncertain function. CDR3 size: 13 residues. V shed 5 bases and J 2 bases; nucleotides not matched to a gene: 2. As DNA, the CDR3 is TGCGCCAGCAGTAAGCGGGATCAAGAGACCCAGTACTTC. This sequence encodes CASSKRDQETQYF.

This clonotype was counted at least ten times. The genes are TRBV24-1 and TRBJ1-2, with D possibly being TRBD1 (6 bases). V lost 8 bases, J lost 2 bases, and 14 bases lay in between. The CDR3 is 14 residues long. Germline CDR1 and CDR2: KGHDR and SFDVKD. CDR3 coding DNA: TGTGCCACCACAGGGGTCAGGGCAAACTATGGCTACACCTTC. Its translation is CATTGVRANYGYTF.

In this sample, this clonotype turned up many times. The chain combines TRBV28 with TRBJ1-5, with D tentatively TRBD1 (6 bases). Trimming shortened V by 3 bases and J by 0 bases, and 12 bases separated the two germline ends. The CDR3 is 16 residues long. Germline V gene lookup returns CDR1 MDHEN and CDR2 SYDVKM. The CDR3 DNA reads TGTGCCAGCAGTTTCTTGGGGGCACTTAGCAATCAGCCCCAGCATTTT. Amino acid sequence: CASSFLGALSNQPQHF.

Written as DNA, the CDR3 is TGCGCCAGCAGCCAAGGGGACAGGAGGCATGCCGGGGAGCTGTTTTTT. It codes for CASSQGDRRHAGELFF. The chain uses TRBV4-3 and TRBJ2-2, with 8 nucleotides matching TRBD1. J lost 6 bases, V lost 1 base, and 7 bases had no gene match. The germline V gene has CDR1 LGHNA and CDR2 YSLEER. The CDR3 sequence is 16 residues long.

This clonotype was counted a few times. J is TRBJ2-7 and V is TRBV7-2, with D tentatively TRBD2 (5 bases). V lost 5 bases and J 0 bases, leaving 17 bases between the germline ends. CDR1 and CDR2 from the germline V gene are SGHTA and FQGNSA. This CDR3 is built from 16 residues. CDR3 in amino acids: CASSPYVDSFSYEQYF. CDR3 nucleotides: TGTGCCAGCAGCCCCTACGTGGACTCTTTCTCCTACGAGCAGTACTTC.

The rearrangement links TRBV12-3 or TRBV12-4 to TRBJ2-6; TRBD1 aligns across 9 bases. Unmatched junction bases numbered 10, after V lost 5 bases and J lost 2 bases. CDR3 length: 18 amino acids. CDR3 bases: TGTGCCAGCAGTCAGACAGGGGGAGCTTCCCCTGGGGCCAACGTCCTGACTTTC. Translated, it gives CASSQTGGASPGANVLTF.

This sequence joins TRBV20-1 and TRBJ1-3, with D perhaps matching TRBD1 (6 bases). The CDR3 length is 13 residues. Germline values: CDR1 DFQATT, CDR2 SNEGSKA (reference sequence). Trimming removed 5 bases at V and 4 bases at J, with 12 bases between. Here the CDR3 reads CSAPQGFGNTIYF. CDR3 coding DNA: TGCAGTGCTCCTCAGGGGTTCGGAAACACCATATATTTT.

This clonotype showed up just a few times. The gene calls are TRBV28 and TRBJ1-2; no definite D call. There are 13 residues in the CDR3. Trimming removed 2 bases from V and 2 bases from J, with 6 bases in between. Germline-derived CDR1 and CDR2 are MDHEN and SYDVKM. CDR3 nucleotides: TGTGCCAGCAGTTTACTGGGGAACTATGGCTACACCTTC. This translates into CASSLLGNYGYTF.

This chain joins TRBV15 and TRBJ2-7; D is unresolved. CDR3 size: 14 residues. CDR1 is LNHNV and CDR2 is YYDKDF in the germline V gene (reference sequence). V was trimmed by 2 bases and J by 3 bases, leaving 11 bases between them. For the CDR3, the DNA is TGTGCCACCAGCAGACAGGCGGATCTCTACGAGCAGTACTTC. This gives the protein CATSRQADLYEQYF.

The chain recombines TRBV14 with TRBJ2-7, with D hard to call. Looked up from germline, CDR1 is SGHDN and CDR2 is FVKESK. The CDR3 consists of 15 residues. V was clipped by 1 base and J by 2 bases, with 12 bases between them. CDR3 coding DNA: TGTGCCAGCAGCCAAGCTGCCACCCGGGCCTACGAGCAGTACTTC. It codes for CASSQAATRAYEQYF.